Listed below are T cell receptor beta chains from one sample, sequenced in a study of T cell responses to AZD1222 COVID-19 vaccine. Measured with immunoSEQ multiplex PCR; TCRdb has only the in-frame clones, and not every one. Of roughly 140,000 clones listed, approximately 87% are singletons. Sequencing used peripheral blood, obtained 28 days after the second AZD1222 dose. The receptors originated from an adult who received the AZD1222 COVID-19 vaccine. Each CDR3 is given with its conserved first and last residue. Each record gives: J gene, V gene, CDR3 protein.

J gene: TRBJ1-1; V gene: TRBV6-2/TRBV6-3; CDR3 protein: CASSLTANTEAFF
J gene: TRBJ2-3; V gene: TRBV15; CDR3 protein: CATSRGTSGKLDTQYF
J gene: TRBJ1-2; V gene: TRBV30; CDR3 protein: CAWSVGIYGYTF
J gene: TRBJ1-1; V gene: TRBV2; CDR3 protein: CASSEFLGRNTEAFF
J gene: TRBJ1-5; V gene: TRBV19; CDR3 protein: CASSTSGEMTQHF
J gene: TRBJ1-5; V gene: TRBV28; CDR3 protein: CASSPGPGQPQHF
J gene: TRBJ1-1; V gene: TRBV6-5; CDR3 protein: CASTRAFNTEAFF
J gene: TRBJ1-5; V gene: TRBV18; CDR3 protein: CASSPGQGLSNQPQHF
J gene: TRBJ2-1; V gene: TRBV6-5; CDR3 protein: CASRTTLSSYNEQFF
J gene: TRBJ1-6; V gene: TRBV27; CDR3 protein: CASSWGQGNSPLHF
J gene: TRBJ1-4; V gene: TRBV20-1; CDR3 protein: CSARNNEKLFF
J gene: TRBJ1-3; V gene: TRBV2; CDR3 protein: CASSERELWSGNTIYF
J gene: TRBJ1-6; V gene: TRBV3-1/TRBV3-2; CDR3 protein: CASSPPGNSPLHF
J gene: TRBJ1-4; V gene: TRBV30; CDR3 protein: CAWSDGITNEKLFF
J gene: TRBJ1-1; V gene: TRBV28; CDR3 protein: CASTSARTANTEAFF
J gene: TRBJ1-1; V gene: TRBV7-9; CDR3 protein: CASSFINMDTEAFF
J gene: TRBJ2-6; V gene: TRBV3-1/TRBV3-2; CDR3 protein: CASSQRASGANVLTF
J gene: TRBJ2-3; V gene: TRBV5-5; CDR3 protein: CASSLGQVADTQYF
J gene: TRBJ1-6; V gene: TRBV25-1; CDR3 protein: CASAGEGNSPLHF
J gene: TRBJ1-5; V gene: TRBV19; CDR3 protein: CASSIMGLNQPQHF
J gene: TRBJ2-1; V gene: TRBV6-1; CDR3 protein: CASSEARGLIEQFF
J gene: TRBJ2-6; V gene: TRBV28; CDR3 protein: CASRGSGANVLTF
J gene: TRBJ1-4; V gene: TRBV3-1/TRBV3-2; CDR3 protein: CASSQAGAEKLFF
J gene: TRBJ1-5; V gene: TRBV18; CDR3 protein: CASSHGTGGSSMDWMHQPQHF
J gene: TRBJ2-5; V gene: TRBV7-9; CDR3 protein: CASSSGLGWETQYF
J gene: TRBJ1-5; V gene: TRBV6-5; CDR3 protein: CASGGDRVNQPQHF
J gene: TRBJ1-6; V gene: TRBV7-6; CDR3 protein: CASSPGPSSYNSPLHF
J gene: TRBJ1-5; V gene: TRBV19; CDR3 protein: CASSLRFSGGNQPQHF